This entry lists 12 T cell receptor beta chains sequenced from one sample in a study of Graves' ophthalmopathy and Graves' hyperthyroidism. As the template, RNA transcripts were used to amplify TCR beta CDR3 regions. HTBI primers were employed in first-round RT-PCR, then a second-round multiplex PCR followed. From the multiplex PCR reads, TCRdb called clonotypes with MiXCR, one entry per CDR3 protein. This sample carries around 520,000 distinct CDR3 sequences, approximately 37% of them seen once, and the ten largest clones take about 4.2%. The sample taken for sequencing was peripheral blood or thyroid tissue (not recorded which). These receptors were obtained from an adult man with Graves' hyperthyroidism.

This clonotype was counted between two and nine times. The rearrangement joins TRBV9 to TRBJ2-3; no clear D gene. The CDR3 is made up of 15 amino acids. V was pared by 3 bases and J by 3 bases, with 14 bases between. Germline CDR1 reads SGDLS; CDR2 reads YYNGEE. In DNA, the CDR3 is TGTGCCAGCAGCGCGTTGGCAGCAACGACAGATACGCAGTATTTT. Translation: CASSALAATTDTQYF.

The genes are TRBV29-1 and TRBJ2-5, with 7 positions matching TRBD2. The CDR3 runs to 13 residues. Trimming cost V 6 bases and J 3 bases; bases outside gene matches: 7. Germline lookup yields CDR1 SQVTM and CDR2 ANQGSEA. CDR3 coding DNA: TGCAGCGTCGAGGGGCTAGCGGAAGAGACCCAGTACTTC. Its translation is CSVEGLAEETQYF.

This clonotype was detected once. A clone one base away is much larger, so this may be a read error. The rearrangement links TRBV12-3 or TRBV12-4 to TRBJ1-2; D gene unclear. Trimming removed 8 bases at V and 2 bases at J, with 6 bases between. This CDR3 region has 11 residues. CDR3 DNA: TGTGCCAGCGGAAAAAACTATGGCTACACCTTC. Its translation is CASGKNYGYTF.

Written as DNA, the CDR3 is TGTGCCAGCAGAGGAGGACAGAGAACTCCCTATGGCTACACCTTC. Its protein product is CASRGGQRTPYGYTF. This chain connects TRBV6-6 to TRBJ1-2; possibly TRBD1 for D (6 bases). V was clipped by 6 bases and J by 4 bases, with 18 bases between them. Germline V gene lookup returns CDR1 MNHNY and CDR2 SVGAGI (reference sequence). This CDR3 comprises 15 residues.

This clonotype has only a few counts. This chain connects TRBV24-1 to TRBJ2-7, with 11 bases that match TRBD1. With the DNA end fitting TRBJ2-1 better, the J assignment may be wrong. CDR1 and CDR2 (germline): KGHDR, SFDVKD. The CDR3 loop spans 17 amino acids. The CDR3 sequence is CATSDLNRDRGRHEQFF. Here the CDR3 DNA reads TGTGCCACCAGTGATTTGAACCGGGACAGGGGGAGGCATGAGCAGTTCTTC.

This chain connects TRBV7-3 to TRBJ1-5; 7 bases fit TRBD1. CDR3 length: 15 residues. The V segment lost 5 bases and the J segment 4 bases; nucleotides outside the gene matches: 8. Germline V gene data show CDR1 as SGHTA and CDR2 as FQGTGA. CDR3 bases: TGTGCCAGCAGCAGTACGACAGGGCGAAATCAGCCCCAGCATTTT. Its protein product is CASSSTTGRNQPQHF.

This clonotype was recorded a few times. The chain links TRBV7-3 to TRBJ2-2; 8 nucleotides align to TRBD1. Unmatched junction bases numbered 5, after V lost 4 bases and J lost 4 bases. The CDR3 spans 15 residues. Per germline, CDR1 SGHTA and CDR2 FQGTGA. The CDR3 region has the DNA TGTGCCAGCAGCTCGGACAGGGTACCCACCGGGGAGCTGTTTTTT. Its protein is CASSSDRVPTGELFF.

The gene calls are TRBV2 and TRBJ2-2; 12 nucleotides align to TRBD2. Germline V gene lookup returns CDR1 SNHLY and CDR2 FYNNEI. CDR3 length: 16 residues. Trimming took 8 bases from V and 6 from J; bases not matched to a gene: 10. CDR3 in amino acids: CASVVTSGSWAGELFF. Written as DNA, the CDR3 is TGTGCCAGCGTAGTGACTAGCGGGAGCTGGGCCGGGGAGCTGTTTTTT.

The CDR3 region has the DNA TGCAGCGTTACAATGACAGACGCTAACTATGGCTACACCTTC. Protein product: CSVTMTDANYGYTF. The chain has TRBV29-1 and TRBJ1-2, with D maybe TRBD1 (5 bases). This CDR3 is built from 14 residues. Germline V gives CDR1 SQVTM, CDR2 ANQGSEA. Trimming removed 5 bases at V and 0 bases at J, with 13 bases between.

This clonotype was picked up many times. The CDR3 protein is CASSFSGYEQYF. CDR3 coding DNA: TGTGCCAGCAGCTTTTCTGGCTACGAGCAGTACTTC. The chain links TRBV7-2 to TRBJ2-7, with D hard to call. In germline, CDR1 is SGHTA, CDR2 FQGNSA. V was clipped by 3 bases and J by 3 bases, with 6 bases between them. The CDR3 is made up of 12 amino acids. The whole variable domain, remainder taken from reference TRBV7-2 and TRBJ2-7, is GAGVSQSPSNKVTEKGKDVELRCDPISGHTALYWYRQSLGQGLEFLIYFQGNSAPDKSGLPSDRFSAERTGGSVSTLTIQRTQQEDSAVYLCASSFSGYEQYFGPGTRLTVT.

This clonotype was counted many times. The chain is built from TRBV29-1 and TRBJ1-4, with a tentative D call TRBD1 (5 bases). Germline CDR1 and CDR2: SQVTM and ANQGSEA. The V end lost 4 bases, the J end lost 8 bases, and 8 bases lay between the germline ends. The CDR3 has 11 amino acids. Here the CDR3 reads CSVGGWEKLFF. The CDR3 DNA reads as TGCAGCGTTGGGGGGTGGGAAAAACTGTTTTTT.

The CDR3 coding sequence is TGTGCCAGCAGCCCAACCGGGACAGGTAACAATGAGCAGTTCTTC. Protein product: CASSPTGTGNNEQFF. V is TRBV7-9 and J is TRBJ2-1; 8 bases are shared with TRBD1. This CDR3 spans 15 amino acids. Germline V gene lookup returns CDR1 SEHNR and CDR2 FQNEAQ (reference sequence). V lost 5 bases and J lost 5; bases outside the gene matches: 8.